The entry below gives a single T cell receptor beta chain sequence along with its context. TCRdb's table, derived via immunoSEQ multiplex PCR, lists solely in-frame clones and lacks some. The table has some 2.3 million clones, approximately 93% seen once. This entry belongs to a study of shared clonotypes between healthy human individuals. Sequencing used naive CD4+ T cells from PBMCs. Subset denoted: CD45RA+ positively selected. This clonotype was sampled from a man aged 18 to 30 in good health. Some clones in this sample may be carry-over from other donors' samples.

The CDR3, as DNA: TGCAGCGTCCCCCTAAATCAGGGGGACGAGCAGTACTTC. It encodes CSVPLNQGDEQYF. The rearrangement uses TRBV29-1 and TRBJ2-7, with TRBD1 matching over 7 bases. The CDR3 is 13 residues long. J lost 5 bases, V lost 6 bases, and 10 bases had no gene match. Germline V gene lookup returns CDR1 SQVTM and CDR2 ANQGSEA.